What follows are 5 T cell receptor beta chains derived from one specimen sequenced in a study of blood T cell repertoires in COVID-19. Some clones are missing from TCRdb's copy, which holds only in-frame ones; the method was immunoSEQ multiplex PCR. This sample carries about 74,000 clones, 80% to 90% of them seen once, and the ten largest clones take about 37%. The sequenced sample consisted of peripheral blood. The receptors come from a man in his 70s with acute or convalescent COVID-19.

This chain connects TRBV19 to TRBJ1-5; 8 bases line up with TRBD1. This CDR3 contains 14 residues. V lost 7 bases and J lost 4; bases outside the gene matches: 6. In germline, CDR1 is LNHDA, CDR2 SQIVND (reference sequence). The CDR3 is CASNPQGANQPQHF. CDR3 DNA: TGTGCCAGTAACCCTCAGGGGGCTAATCAGCCCCAGCATTTT.

About this clone itself: The junction departs from the called germline gene at one end, perhaps through a read error. The V gene is TRBV24-1, the J gene TRBJ2-3, with no clear D. The CDR3 runs to 16 residues. CDR1 is KGHDR, CDR2 SFDVKD, per germline. CDR3 protein: CVTSDFTGASTDTQYF. In nucleotides, the CDR3 is TGTGTCACCAGTGATTTTACTGGAGCTAGCACAGATACGCAGTATTTT.

The chain uses TRBV7-2 and TRBJ2-4; 8 nucleotides align to TRBD1. V was clipped by 5 bases and J by 3 bases; unmatched bases: 15. Germline V gene data show CDR1 as SGHTA and CDR2 as FQGNSA. The CDR3 is 18 amino acids. The chain's CDR3 is CASSPEGGQARGKNIQYF. For the CDR3, the DNA is TGTGCCAGCAGCCCAGAGGGGGGACAGGCGAGGGGCAAAAACATTCAGTACTTC.

This clone was detected a few times. The chain carries TRBV19 and TRBJ1-5; unclear D gene. This CDR3 spans 14 amino acids. Looked up from germline, CDR1 is LNHDA and CDR2 is SQIVND (reference sequence). V lost 5 bases to trimming and J lost 0 bases, with 8 bases between them. CDR3 DNA sequence: TGTGCCAGTAGTCTCCGGAGTAGCAATCAGCCCCAGCATTTT. Translation: CASSLRSSNQPQHF.

V is TRBV5-5 and J is TRBJ2-7; D remains ambiguous. The CDR3 loop spans 13 amino acids. The germline V gene encodes CDR1 SGHKS and CDR2 YYEKEE (reference sequence). Trimming shortened V by 4 bases and J by 3 bases, and 11 bases separated the two germline ends. The CDR3 region has the DNA TGTGCCAGCAGCCCACGGGTTAGCTACGAGCAGTACTTC. Translated, it gives CASSPRVSYEQYF.